This record looks at one T cell receptor (beta chain) sequence and its context. In the original processing: Reference gene primer amplification gave estimated nucleated cell counts. The method was immunoSEQ multiplex PCR; TCRdb's version includes in-frame clones alone and lacks a portion of them. That table is the source of V, J and clone size, and D and trimming were worked out from the DNA. This table holds about 92,000 clones, about three quarters found once. The data stem from a study of blood T cell repertoires in COVID-19. In the study overall: COVID-19 samples from acute and convalescent phases originated in the United States, Italy and Spain. T cells, B-cell-depleted T cells, or PBMCs supplied cDNA or gDNA.

CDR3 length: 16 residues. Germline V gene sequence: CDR1 WNHNN, CDR2 SYGVQD (reference sequence). Trimming cost V 3 bases and J 2 bases, with 16 bases left between them. The sequenced material came from peripheral blood. This sequence was found in a man aged 45 to 65 who had recovered from COVID-19. The chain links TRBV10-1 to TRBJ1-1; possibly TRBD1 for D (6 bases). CDR3 in DNA: TGCGCCAGCAGTGACCGGCAGGGGATAGGAAACACTGAAGCTTTCTTT. Translating it yields CASSDRQGIGNTEAFF.